This T cell receptor beta chain was captured in a study of blood T cell repertoires in COVID-19. Background on the study: Acute and convalescent COVID-19 samples came from the United States, Italy and Spain. Sources were T cells, B-cell-depleted T cells, or PBMCs; the material itself was cDNA or gDNA.

This clone was found a few times. The CDR3 extends over 16 amino acids. The germline V gene encodes CDR1 MNHNS and CDR2 SASEGT. Unmatched junction bases numbered 6, after V lost 0 bases and J lost 7 bases. In the study's own analysis: Amplifying reference gene primers gave estimates of nucleated cell counts. Clones were read by immunoSEQ multiplex PCR, and TCRdb kept only the in-frame ones, dropping some. V and J calls plus clone size are reproduced from that table; the DNA served to infer D and trimming. The sample shows around 11,000 clones, roughly 80% of them seen only once. Sample: peripheral blood. The chain employs TRBV6-1 and TRBJ1-6; 7 bases fit TRBD1. The receptor's source is a human donor in a cohort sampled during active COVID-19. CDR3 sequence reads: CASSEALGQRNSPLHF. The CDR3 DNA sequence: TGTGCCAGCAGTGAAGCTTTGGGACAGCGAAATTCACCCCTCCACTTT.